This T cell receptor beta chain stems from a study of blood T cell repertoires in COVID-19. Study-level background: Samples taken during acute and convalescent COVID-19 were collected in the United States, Italy and Spain.

Original processing methods: Amplification of reference gene primers provided the estimated nucleated cell counts. The table came from immunoSEQ multiplex PCR; TCRdb's copy has only in-frame clones and leaves some out. The DNA was the basis for D and trimming; V, J and clone size are from that table. Of about 270,000 clones in the sample, roughly nine tenths were seen once. Cohort 3 recovery required two negative PCRs, clearance, or symptom resolution. The CDR3 runs to 15 residues. V was pared by 4 bases and J by 10 bases, with 8 bases of the junction left unmatched. Germline CDR1 and CDR2: LNHDA and SQIVND (reference sequence).

The sequenced sample was PBMCs or T cells enriched from blood (not recorded which). V is TRBV19 and J is TRBJ1-6; 9 nucleotides match TRBD1. This TCR derives from a woman aged 18-29 years who had recovered from COVID-19. CDR3 amino acids: CASSTPTGGNSPLHF. In nucleotides, the CDR3 is TGTGCCAGTAGTACCCCGACAGGGGGAAACTCACCCCTCCACTTT. Filled out from reference TRBV19 and TRBJ1-6, the complete variable domain reads DGGITQSPKYLFRKEGQNVTLSCEQNLNHDAMYWYRQDPGQGLRLIYYSQIVNDFQKGDIAEGYSVSREKKESFPLTVTSAQKNPTAFYLCASSTPTGGNSPLHFGNGTRLTVT.